This passage covers 7 T cell receptor beta chains from one sample sequenced in a study of a mutant IDH1 vaccine in newly diagnosed glioma. Generated by immunoSEQ multiplex PCR, the TCRdb table keeps only in-frame clones and is missing some. The sample gives about 98,000 clones, around nine tenths of which show up once; roughly 0.54% is in the top ten. The time point here: baseline, week 1 (first vaccination visit). Treatment in this sample: pre-vaccination baseline after standard-of-care therapy. Here the sequenced sample was PBMCs, taken from a glioma patient treated with radiotherapy, temozolomide or both. Source of these receptors: a woman in her forties or fifties with glioma.

The V and J genes are TRBV11-2 and TRBJ2-1, with TRBD2 as a possible D gene (6 bases). The V gene's germline CDR1 is SGHAT and CDR2 FQNNGV. The germline V and J ends were trimmed by 4 bases and 0 bases, with 13 bases remaining between them. This CDR3 comprises 16 residues. CDR3 sequence: CASSSGGTSSYNEQFF. CDR3 DNA: TGTGCCAGCAGCTCCGGAGGGACGAGCTCCTACAATGAGCAGTTCTTC.

The rearrangement joins TRBV28 to TRBJ1-5; D ambiguous. Trimming took off 7 bases at V and 4 bases at J, with 17 bases between the two ends. The CDR3 has 15 residues. From germline, CDR1 is MDHEN and CDR2 SYDVKM. CDR3 nucleotide sequence: TGTGCCAGCACCTCGAATTTTGTTTGGAATCAGCCCCAGCATTTT. Amino acids: CASTSNFVWNQPQHF.

The chain is built from TRBV5-1 and TRBJ2-7; 8 bases line up with TRBD2. Looked up from germline, CDR1 is SGHRS and CDR2 is YFSETQ. The CDR3 is 13 amino acids. The V gene end was trimmed by 5 bases and the J gene end by 5 bases; junction bases not matched to a gene: 6. The CDR3 sequence is CASRPSGYHEQYF. DNA of the CDR3: TGCGCCAGCAGGCCTAGCGGGTACCACGAGCAGTACTTC.

This chain connects TRBV19 to TRBJ1-5; no firm D call. Trimming shortened V by 2 bases and J by 0 bases, and 5 bases separated the two germline ends. This CDR3 spans 14 amino acids. CDR1 LNHDA and CDR2 SQIVND come from the germline V gene (reference sequence). For the CDR3, the DNA is TGTGCCAGTAGTATAATTCGTAGCAATCAGCCCCAGCATTTT. Protein product: CASSIIRSNQPQHF.

The V call is TRBV28, the J call TRBJ2-1, with D possibly TRBD1 on 5 matching bases. The CDR3 length is 16 residues. Per germline, CDR1 MDHEN and CDR2 SYDVKM. Between the trimmed V and J ends, which lost 2 bases and 0 bases, there was a span of 11 bases. The CDR3 DNA follows: TGTGCCAGCAGTTTAACAGGACCCCGCTCCTACAATGAGCAGTTCTTC. This sequence encodes CASSLTGPRSYNEQFF.

This sequence joins TRBV5-1 and TRBJ2-1, with D possibly called TRBD1 or TRBD2 (5 bases each). This CDR3 is 15 amino acids long. CDR1 is SGHRS, CDR2 YFSETQ, per germline. The germline V and J ends were trimmed by 4 bases and 0 bases, with 11 bases remaining between them. The CDR3 reads CASSVGTSSYNEQFF. CDR3 nucleotides: TGCGCCAGCAGCGTCGGGACCAGCTCCTACAATGAGCAGTTCTTC.

The chain employs TRBV7-9 and TRBJ2-5; TRBD2 matches at 8 bases. Trimming at V came to 1 base and at J to 2 bases, leaving 3 bases not matched to a gene. The germline V gene has CDR1 SEHNR and CDR2 FQNEAQ (reference sequence). This CDR3 spans 15 amino acids. CDR3 bases: TGTGCCAGCAGCTTAGAAGCGGGAGTACAAGAGACCCAGTACTTC. Its protein product is CASSLEAGVQETQYF.